The entry below describes one TCR beta chain. Methods used by the authors: Using reference gene primer amplification, nucleated cell counts were estimated. Libraries were prepared by immunoSEQ multiplex PCR; TCRdb keeps only in-frame clonotypes and omits some of them. From that table come the V and J calls and clone size; the DNA was used to work out D and trimming. The data contain about 80,000 clones, roughly four fifths of them seen just once; the ten biggest clones take up 12%. The data belong to a study of blood T cell repertoires in COVID-19. The overall study: Acute-phase and convalescent COVID-19 samples originated in the United States, Italy and Spain. T cells, B-cell-depleted T cells, or PBMCs supplied cDNA or gDNA.

In germline, CDR1 is KGHSH, CDR2 LQKENI. CDR3 length equals 16 residues. V was cut by 1 base and J by 0 bases, with 10 bases left in between. This chain links TRBV18 with TRBJ1-3; a possible D gene is TRBD1 (5 bases). The TCR comes from a man aged 80 or over with acute or convalescent COVID-19. Material: peripheral blood. Written as DNA, the CDR3 is TGTGCCAGCTCACCACAGGGGTCCTCCTCTGGAAACACCATATATTTT. Translated: CASSPQGSSSGNTIYF. Complete variable domain (other parts from reference TRBV18 and TRBJ1-3): NAGVMQNPRHLVRRRGQEARLRCSPMKGHSHVYWYRQLPEEGLKFMVYLQKENIIDESGMPKERFSAEFPKEGPSILRIQQVVRGDSAAYFCASSPQGSSSGNTIYFGEGSWLTVV.